Listed below are T cell receptor beta chains from one sample, sequenced in a study of blood T cell repertoires in COVID-19. The data were produced by immunoSEQ multiplex PCR, yet TCRdb's version contains in-frame clones alone and is incomplete. The data show about 270,000 clones, with about nine tenths seen just once and around 9.5% held by the top ten. Sequencing was performed on peripheral blood. Source of these receptors: a man aged 40-49 years who had recovered from COVID-19. CDR3s include the opening cysteine and the closing phenylalanine or tryptophan. D genes are given only for firm matches.

v_call	j_call	d_call	cdr3_nt	cdr3_aa
TRBV12-3/TRBV12-4	TRBJ1-2	NA	TGTGCCAGCAGACCCACCGGGTCCTATGGCTACACCTTC	CASRPTGSYGYTF
TRBV6-5	TRBJ2-2	NA	TGTGCCAGCAGTAACGGCGGGGAGCTGTTTTTT	CASSNGGELFF
TRBV6-6	TRBJ2-7	TRBD1	TGTGCCAGCAGTTTCGGACAGGGTGACCACGAGCAGTACTTC	CASSFGQGDHEQYF
TRBV9	TRBJ2-1	NA	TGTGCCAGCAGTCATAAACGGGGGTGGCGGGACGGCCCCAATGAGCAGTTCTTC	CASSHKRGWRDGPNEQFF
TRBV5-1	TRBJ2-7	NA	TGCGCCAGCAGCAGTTATGAGGTCGGTACCCCCTACGAGCAGTACTTC	CASSSYEVGTPYEQYF
TRBV2	TRBJ2-5	NA	TGTGCCGCCACGGCGGACCAAGAGACCCAGTACTTC	CAATADQETQYF
TRBV27	TRBJ1-1	TRBD1	TGTGCCAGCAGTAGGGGGGACAGGTTGACTGAAGCTTTCTTT	CASSRGDRLTEAFF
TRBV29-1	TRBJ2-1	TRBD1	TGCAGCGTAAGGGACAGGACATACAATGAGCAGTTCTTC	CSVRDRTYNEQFF
TRBV7-8	TRBJ1-6	TRBD1	TGTGCCAGCAGCTTAGAGGGACAGGGGGCGTCCTATAATTCACCCCTCCACTTT	CASSLEGQGASYNSPLHF
TRBV30	TRBJ2-2	NA	TGTGCCTGGAGTATTAGCAGGAACACCGGGGAGCTGTTTTTT	CAWSISRNTGELFF